This is a list of T cell receptor beta chains from one sample in a study of T-cell memory formation after mild COVID-19. Each CDR3 protein is one row after TCRdb ran MiXCR on the 5' RACE reads. The table includes some 300,000 distinct CDR3 sequences, just under 20% detected once. Source material: PBMCs or a T cell subset sorted from them (not recorded which). The receptors derive from a man between 18 and 29 years old who had mild COVID-19 (a few samples of this study predate the infection). Cell type and time point are not known. Each CDR3 is given with its conserved first and last residue. A D gene is named only where the DNA matches it firmly. Clone size is not always given. Where it is, it says once, few, many or a class for expanded clones.

V gene,D gene,clone size,J gene,CDR3 DNA,CDR3 protein
TRBV4-3,.,.,TRBJ2-7,TGCGCCAGCAGCGCGTACCCGGGGTCTACCTACGAGCAGTACTTC,CASSAYPGSTYEQYF
TRBV6-2/TRBV6-3,.,.,TRBJ1-6,TGTGCCAGCAGTTACTGCGGGAGATGCTCCTATAATTCACCCCTCCACTTT,CASSYCGRCSYNSPLHF
TRBV12-3/TRBV12-4,TRBD1,few,TRBJ1-3,TGTGCCAGCAGTATAACCGGGACAGGGGGTAACACCATATATTTT,CASSITGTGGNTIYF
TRBV18,.,.,TRBJ2-7,TGTGCCAGCTCACCGGACAGTGCTAATACCTACGAGCAGTACTTC,CASSPDSANTYEQYF
TRBV6-1,.,.,TRBJ2-5,TGTGCCAGCATCCTTGGGGGGAAGGGGACCCAGTACTTC,CASILGGKGTQYF
TRBV5-1,TRBD2,few,TRBJ2-5,TGCGCCAGCAGTTCACAGCGGGGGGACGAGACCCAGTACTTC,CASSSQRGDETQYF
TRBV6-5,.,.,TRBJ1-2,TGTGCCAGCAGCTTACTTTCAGGGCATAACTATGGCTACACCTTC,CASSLLSGHNYGYTF
TRBV4-1,.,few,TRBJ2-5,TGCGCCAGCAGCCAAGAAAAGGGTCCCCAAGAGACCCAGTACTTC,CASSQEKGPQETQYF
TRBV9,.,few,TRBJ2-3,TGTGCCAGCAGCGAGGGGGATAGCACAGATACGCAGTATTTT,CASSEGDSTDTQYF
TRBV5-1,TRBD1,few,TRBJ2-1,TGCGCCAGCAGCTTGGACCTACCGGGACAGGGCTACAATGAGCAGTTCTTC,CASSLDLPGQGYNEQFF